Presented here are 5 T cell receptor beta chains from one specimen sequenced in a study of spatial heterogeneity in lung cancer. Time point specified: sample taken at primary tumor resection. Via MiXCR, TCRdb re-called the 5' RACE reads, giving one row per CDR3 protein. The sample contains around 140 distinct CDR3 sequences, about 40% of which appear only once. The sequenced sample was normal lung tissue next to the tumor, obtained at surgery. These receptors were taken from a female donor with early-stage non-small cell lung cancer.

As concerns this clonotype: With the library built for alpha chains, this beta chain is off target and its frequency is not meaningful. The J gene is TRBJ1-1, the V gene TRBV6-5; D is unresolved. Per germline, CDR1 MNHEY and CDR2 SVGAGI. Trimming left V 5 bases short and J 1 base short, with 11 bases between. CDR3 length equals 14 residues. The CDR3 DNA reads as TGTGCCAGCAGTACATTGGACGGGAACACTGAAGCTTTCTTT. Translation: CASSTLDGNTEAFF.

In the case of this clonotype: This beta chain is a stray read from a library made for alpha chains; its abundance is not meaningful. The rearrangement links TRBV12-3 or TRBV12-4 to TRBJ2-3; 9 positions match TRBD1. The CDR3 has 15 residues. Trimming removed 5 bases from V and 1 base from J; junction bases left unmatched: 4. The DNA for the CDR3 is TGTGCCAGCAGTAGGCGGACAGGGGGCACAGATACGCAGTATTTT. Translated, it gives CASSRRTGGTDTQYF.

In its sample, this clonotype ranks as hyperexpanded. This beta chain slipped into a library made for alpha chains as a stray read, so its size is not meaningful. The V call is TRBV29-1, the J call TRBJ2-1; TRBD2 aligns across 8 bases. CDR1 is SQVTM and CDR2 is ANQGSEA in the germline V gene. This CDR3 comprises 13 residues. With 4 bases clipped from V and 8 bases from J, the junction kept 7 bases outside the gene matches. This CDR3 reads CSVASSGYDEQFF. CDR3 sequence (DNA): TGCAGCGTTGCGTCTAGCGGGTACGATGAGCAGTTCTTC.

Details on this clonotype: This beta chain appears as a stray read in a library generated for alpha chains; its size is not informative. V and J are TRBV5-5 and TRBJ1-2; weak D call: TRBD1 (5 bases). The CDR3 is 13 residues long. Germline V gives CDR1 SGHKS, CDR2 YYEKEE (reference sequence). Trimming pared 2 bases from V and 3 bases from J, leaving 8 bases between. CDR3 nucleotides: TGTGCCAGCAGCTTACGGGGGGACTATGGCTACACCTTC. This encodes CASSLRGDYGYTF.

To note about this clonotype: Little can be read into the size of this beta chain, an off-target read in a library designed for alpha chains. This chain joins TRBV20-1 and TRBJ2-3; TRBD1 aligns across 8 bases. The CDR3 is made up of 14 amino acids. Germline CDR1 and CDR2: DFQATT and SNEGSKA (reference sequence). The junction had 4 bases not matched to a gene; V was cut back by 1 base and J by 4 bases. CDR3 protein: CSARAGQGADTQYF. The CDR3 DNA follows: TGCAGTGCTAGAGCAGGACAGGGAGCAGATACGCAGTATTTT.